The present TCR beta chain was sequenced within a study of regulatory T cells in long-lasting Graves disease. Across the whole study: Graves' patients diagnosed newly had used antithyroid drugs under 3 months. Study results and limitations: Persistent Graves' patients showed reduced TCR diversity versus newly diagnosed patients. Favored usage of TRBV28, TRBJ1-2 and TRBJ2-5 was recorded in persistent disease.

This clonotype showed up just a few times. Its antigen is unidentified. V lost 1 base and J lost 2, with 10 bases in between. Germline assignment: CDR1 SGHDT and CDR2 YYEEEE. The CDR3 is made up of 16 amino acids. The authors built TCR beta libraries using iRepertoire HTBI primers and Arm-PCR of CDR3 regions. From the multiplex PCR reads, TCRdb called clonotypes with MiXCR, one entry per CDR3 protein. The repertoire consists of 450,000 to 600,000 distinct CDR3 sequences, with 15% to 20% occurring once and the leading ten covering roughly an eighth. Time point defined: newly diagnosed GD, antithyroid drugs for less than 3 months. The authors made the TCR library using RNA they extracted from PBMCs. These data were likewise used in another study, on T cells in Graves' hyperthyroidism and ophthalmopathy. That paper notes: RT-PCR in the first round (using the HTBI primer set) targeted the TCR CDR3.

The receptor's source is a man aged 40-49 years with Graves disease. The source was peripheral blood mononuclear cells (PBMCs), collected at new diagnosis, from a patient treated with antithyroid drugs. V and J are TRBV5-6 and TRBJ2-6, with D perhaps matching TRBD1 (5 bases). CDR3 loop: CASSLTRRAGANVLTF. The DNA for the CDR3 is TGTGCCAGCAGCTTGACCCGCAGGGCTGGGGCCAACGTCCTGACTTTC.